The entry below describes one TCR beta chain. As yet, its antigen is unknown. The data derive from a study of cytomegalovirus exposure and HLA in healthy donors. Broader study findings: In vitro assays verified that three CMV-associated chains recognized CMV antigens specifically. In all likelihood, a cluster of highly shared sequence variants was a sequencing artifact. In terms of immune exposure information, only CMV serostatus was available.

The CDR3 covers 11 residues. PCR amplification relied on 60 Vbeta primers (plus 13 Jbeta primers). TCRdb's table, derived via immunoSEQ multiplex PCR, lists solely in-frame clones and lacks some. Here the sample table reports roughly 120,000 clones. This TCR derives from a man aged 18 to 35 in good health and CMV-seronegative. The sample consisted of PBMCs. The chain joins TRBV12-2 to TRBJ2-7; the D call TRBD2 from the table was never checked on the DNA. TRBV12-2 is tagged as a pseudogene. The CDR3 DNA follows: TGTGCAAGTCTCAGCGAACCCGAGCAGTACTTC. This gives the protein CASLSEPEQYF.